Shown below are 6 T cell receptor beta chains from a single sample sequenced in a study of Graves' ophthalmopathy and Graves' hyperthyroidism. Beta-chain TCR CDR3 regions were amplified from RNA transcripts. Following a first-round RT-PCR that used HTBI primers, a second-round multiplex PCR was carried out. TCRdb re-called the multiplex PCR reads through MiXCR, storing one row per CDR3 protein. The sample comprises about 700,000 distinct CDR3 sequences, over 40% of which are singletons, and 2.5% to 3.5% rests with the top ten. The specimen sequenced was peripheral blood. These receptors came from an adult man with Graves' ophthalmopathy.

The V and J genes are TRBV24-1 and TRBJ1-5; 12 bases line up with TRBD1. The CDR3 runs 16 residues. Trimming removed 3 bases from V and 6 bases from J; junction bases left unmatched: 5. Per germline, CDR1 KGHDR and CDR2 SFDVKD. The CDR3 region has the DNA TGTGCCACCAGTGATGGGGACAGGGGGCTCGGTCAGCCCCAGCATTTT. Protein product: CATSDGDRGLGQPQHF.

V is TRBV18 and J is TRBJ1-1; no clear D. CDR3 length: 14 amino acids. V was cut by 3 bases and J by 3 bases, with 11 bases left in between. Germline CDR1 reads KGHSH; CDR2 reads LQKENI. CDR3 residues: CASSPRQEHTEAFF. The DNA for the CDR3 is TGTGCCAGCTCACCGCGACAAGAGCACACTGAAGCTTTCTTT.

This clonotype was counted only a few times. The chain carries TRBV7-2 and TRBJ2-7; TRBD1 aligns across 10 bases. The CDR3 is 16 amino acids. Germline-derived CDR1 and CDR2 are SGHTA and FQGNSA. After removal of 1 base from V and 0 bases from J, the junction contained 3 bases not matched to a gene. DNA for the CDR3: TGTGCCAGCAGCTTAGGTTGGACAGGGGGCTCCTACGAGCAGTACTTC. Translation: CASSLGWTGGSYEQYF.

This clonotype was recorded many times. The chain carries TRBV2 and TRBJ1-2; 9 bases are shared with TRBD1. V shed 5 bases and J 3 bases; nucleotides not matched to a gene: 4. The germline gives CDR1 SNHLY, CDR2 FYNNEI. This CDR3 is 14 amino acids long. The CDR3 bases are TGTGCCAGCAGTTTTCGGGACAGGGACTATGGCTACACCTTC. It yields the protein CASSFRDRDYGYTF. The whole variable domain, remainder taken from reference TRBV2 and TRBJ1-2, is EPEVTQTPSHQVTQMGQEVILRCVPISNHLYFYWYRQILGQKVEFLVSFYNNEISEKSEIFDDQFSVERPDGSNFTLKIRSTKLEDSAMYFCASSFRDRDYGYTFGSGTRLTVV.

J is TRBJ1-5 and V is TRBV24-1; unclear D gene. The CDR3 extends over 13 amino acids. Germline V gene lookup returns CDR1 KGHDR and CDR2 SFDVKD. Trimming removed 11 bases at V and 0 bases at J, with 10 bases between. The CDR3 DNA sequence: TGTGCCAGCAGGTTGAATAGCAATCAGCCCCAGCATTTT. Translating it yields CASRLNSNQPQHF.

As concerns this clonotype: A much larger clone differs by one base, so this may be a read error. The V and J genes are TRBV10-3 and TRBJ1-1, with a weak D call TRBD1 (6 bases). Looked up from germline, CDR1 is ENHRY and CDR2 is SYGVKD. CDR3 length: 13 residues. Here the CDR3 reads CAVSQTGPTEAFF. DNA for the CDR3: TGTGCCGTCAGCCAGACAGGACCCACTGAAGCTTTCTTT.